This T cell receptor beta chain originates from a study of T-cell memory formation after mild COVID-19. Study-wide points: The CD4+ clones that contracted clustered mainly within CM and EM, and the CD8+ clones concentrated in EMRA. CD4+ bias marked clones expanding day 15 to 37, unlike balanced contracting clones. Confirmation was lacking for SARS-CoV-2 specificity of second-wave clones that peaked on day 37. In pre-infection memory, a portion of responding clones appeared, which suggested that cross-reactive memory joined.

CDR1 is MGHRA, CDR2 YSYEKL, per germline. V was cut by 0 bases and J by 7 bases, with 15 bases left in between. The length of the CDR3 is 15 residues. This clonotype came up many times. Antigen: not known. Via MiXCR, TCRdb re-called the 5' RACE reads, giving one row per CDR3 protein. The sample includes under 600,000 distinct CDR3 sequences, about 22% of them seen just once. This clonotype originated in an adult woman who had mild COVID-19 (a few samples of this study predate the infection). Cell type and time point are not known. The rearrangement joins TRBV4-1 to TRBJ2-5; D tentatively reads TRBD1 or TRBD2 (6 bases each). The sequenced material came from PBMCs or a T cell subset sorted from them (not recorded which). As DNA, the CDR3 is TGCGCCAGCAGCCAAGAAGGAGGGGGGCTTTTGACCCAGTACTTC. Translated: CASSQEGGGLLTQYF.